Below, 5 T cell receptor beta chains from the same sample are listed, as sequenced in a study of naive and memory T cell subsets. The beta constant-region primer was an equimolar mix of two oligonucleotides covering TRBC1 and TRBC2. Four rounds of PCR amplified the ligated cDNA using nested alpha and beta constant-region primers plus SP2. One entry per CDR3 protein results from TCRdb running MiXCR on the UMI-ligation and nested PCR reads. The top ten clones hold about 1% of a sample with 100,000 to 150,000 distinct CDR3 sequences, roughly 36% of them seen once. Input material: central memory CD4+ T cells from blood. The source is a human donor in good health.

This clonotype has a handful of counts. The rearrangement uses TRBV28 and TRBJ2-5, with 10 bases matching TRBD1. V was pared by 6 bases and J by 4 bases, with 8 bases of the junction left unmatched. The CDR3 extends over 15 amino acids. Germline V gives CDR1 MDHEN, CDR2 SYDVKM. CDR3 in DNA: TGTGCCAGCAGCACTCTGACAGGGGGCGCAGAGACCCAGTACTTC. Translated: CASSTLTGGAETQYF.

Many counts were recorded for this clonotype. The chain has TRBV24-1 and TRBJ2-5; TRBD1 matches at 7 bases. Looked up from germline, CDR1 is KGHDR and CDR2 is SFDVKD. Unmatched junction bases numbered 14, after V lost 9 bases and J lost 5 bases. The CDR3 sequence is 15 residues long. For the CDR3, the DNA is TGTGCCACCTCAAGAATGACAGGGTCTGGGGAGACCCAGTACTTC. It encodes CATSRMTGSGETQYF.

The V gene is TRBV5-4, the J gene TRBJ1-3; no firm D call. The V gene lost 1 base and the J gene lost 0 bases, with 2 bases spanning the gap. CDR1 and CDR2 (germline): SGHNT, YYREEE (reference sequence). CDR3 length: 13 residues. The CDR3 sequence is CASSLYSGNTIYF. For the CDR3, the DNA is TGTGCCAGCAGCTTGTACTCTGGAAACACCATATATTTT.

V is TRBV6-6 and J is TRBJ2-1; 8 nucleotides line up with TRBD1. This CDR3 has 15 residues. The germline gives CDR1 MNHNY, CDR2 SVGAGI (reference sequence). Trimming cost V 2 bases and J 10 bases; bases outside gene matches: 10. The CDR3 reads CASSYSQGAPHEQFF. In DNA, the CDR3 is TGTGCCAGCAGTTACAGCCAGGGGGCACCGCACGAGCAGTTCTTC.

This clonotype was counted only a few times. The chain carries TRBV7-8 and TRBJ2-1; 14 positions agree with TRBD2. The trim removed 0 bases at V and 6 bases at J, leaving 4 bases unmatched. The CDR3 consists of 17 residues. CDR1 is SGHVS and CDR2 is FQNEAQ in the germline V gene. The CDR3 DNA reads TGTGCCAGCAGCTTAGCCAGGACTAGCGGGAGGTCCAATGAGCAGTTCTTC. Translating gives CASSLARTSGRSNEQFF.